This T cell receptor beta chain emerged from a study of shared clonotypes between healthy human individuals. Points from the study as a whole: Rarefaction exposed incomplete sorted-subset sequencing despite large depth.

The V end lost 1 base, the J end lost 8 bases, and 17 bases lay between the germline ends. Germline CDR1 is MGHRA and CDR2 is YSYEKL. The CDR3 covers 15 residues. The method was immunoSEQ multiplex PCR; TCRdb's version includes in-frame clones alone and lacks a portion of them. The table lists 1.4 million to 1.5 million clones, roughly 96% of them singletons, with about 1% in the top ten. On this clone: Its matching antigen is unknown.

This receptor was identified in a man aged 30 to 39 in good health. The chain carries TRBV4-1 and TRBJ1-2, with a possible D match to TRBD1 (5 bases). Sequenced: naive CD4+ T cells sorted from blood. The subset denotes: CD45RA+ positively selected. In DNA form, the CDR3 reads TGCGCCAGCAGCCAAGGTGGACACCTAGGTGGGGGCTACACCTTC. Protein sequence: CASSQGGHLGGGYTF.